This paragraph reports one TCR beta chain. Its specificity is unknown. The sample originates from a study of cytomegalovirus exposure and HLA in healthy donors. Overall study context: T cells numbering around 190 million yielded roughly 120 million unique TCR beta sequences in an earlier analysis. Notes on the study in general: Despite most TCR sequences being rare, some public TCRs occurred in many donors. Reported performance of the classifier showed diagnosis of cytomegalovirus status with high specificity and sensitivity. A later analysis associated under 20,000 TCR beta sequences with HLA alleles at a 0.05 false discovery rate.

The CDR3 length is 17 residues. Trimming removed 3 bases from V and 1 base from J, with 21 bases in between. The V gene's germline CDR1 is SQVTM and CDR2 ANQGSEA. The PCR used 60 Vbeta and 13 Jbeta primers. Assay: immunoSEQ multiplex PCR; the TCRdb copy retains only in-frame clones and omits some. The table records some 200,000 clones, about 70% of them present only once. The chain uses TRBV29-1 and TRBJ1-1; possibly TRBD1 for D (6 bases). The clonotype comes from a man aged 40-50 years in good health and CMV-seropositive. The sample consisted of PBMCs. The CDR3 DNA reads as TGCAGCGTTGATCCTGCAAGGGGGGGCGAGGGGAACACTGAAGCTTTCTTT. The encoded protein is CSVDPARGGEGNTEAFF.